This TCR beta chain derives from a study of cytomegalovirus exposure and HLA in healthy donors. CDR3 size: 15 residues. Germline CDR1 reads MRHNA; CDR2 reads SNTAGT. V was trimmed by 2 bases and J by 8 bases, leaving 18 bases between them. Findings and caveats of the study: In an earlier analysis, productive rearrangement rates for most beta V segments clustered near 90% or 30%.

Details on this clone: The antigen is not known.

60 Vbeta and 13 Jbeta primers were used in PCR. Here immunoSEQ multiplex PCR was the method, and the copy in TCRdb shows in-frame clones only, minus some. The sample lists about 160,000 clones, less than 90% occurring once. The source of this sequence is a man younger than 35 in good health and CMV-seronegative. This chain connects TRBV6-4 to TRBJ1-2; the D gene is possibly TRBD1 (5 bases). Sequencing was carried out using PBMCs. CDR3 in amino acids: CASSDTPQGLGGYTF. The DNA for the CDR3 is TGTGCCAGCAGTGACACACCCCAGGGCCTAGGAGGCTACACCTTC.